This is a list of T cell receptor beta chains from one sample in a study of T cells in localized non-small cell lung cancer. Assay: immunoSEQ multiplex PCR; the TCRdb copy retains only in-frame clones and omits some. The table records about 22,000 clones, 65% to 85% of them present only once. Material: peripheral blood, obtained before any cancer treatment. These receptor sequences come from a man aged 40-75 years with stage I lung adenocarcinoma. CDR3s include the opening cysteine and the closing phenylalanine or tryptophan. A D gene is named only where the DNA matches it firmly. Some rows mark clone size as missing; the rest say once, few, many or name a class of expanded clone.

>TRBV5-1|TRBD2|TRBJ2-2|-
CASSARGGANTGELFF
TGCGCCAGCAGCGCCCGGGGAGGGGCGAACACCGGGGAGCTGTTTTTT
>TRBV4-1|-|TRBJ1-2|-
CASSQGTGPGGYTF
TGCGCCAGCAGCCAAGGAACAGGTCCGGGAGGCTACACCTTC
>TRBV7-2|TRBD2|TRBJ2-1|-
CASSPSGLAGGGEFF
TGTGCCAGCAGCCCCTCCGGACTAGCGGGAGGCGGGGAGTTCTTC
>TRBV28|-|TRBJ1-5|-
CASSPGTGGPQHF
TGTGCCAGCAGTCCCGGGACGGGAGGGCCCCAGCATTTT
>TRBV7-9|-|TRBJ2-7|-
CASSFLVGTDYEQYF
TGTGCCAGCAGCTTCCTGGTAGGGACCGATTACGAGCAGTACTTC
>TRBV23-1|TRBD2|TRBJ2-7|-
CASSPLGASGRSYEQYF
TGCGCCAGCAGTCCCTTAGGGGCTAGCGGGAGGTCCTACGAGCAGTACTTC
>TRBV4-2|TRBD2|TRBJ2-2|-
CASSQGLADGELFF
TGTGCCAGCAGCCAGGGACTAGCGGACGGGGAGCTGTTTTTT
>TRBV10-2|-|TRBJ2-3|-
CASSERGASTDTQYF
TGCGCCAGCAGTGAACGGGGGGCGAGCACAGATACGCAGTATTTT
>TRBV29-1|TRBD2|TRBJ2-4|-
CSVEGTSGRGDIQYF
TGCAGCGTTGAGGGGACTAGCGGGAGGGGGGACATTCAGTACTTC
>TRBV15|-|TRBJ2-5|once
CATSREGETQYF
TGTGCCACCAGCAGAGAAGGAGAGACCCAGTACTTC
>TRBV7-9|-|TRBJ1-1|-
CASSPDGYHLEAFF
TGTGCCAGCAGTCCAGACGGTTACCACCTTGAAGCTTTCTTT
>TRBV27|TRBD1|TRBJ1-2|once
CASSLFPPGGKGYTF
TGTGCCAGCAGTTTATTCCCCCCAGGGGGCAAAGGCTACACCTTC
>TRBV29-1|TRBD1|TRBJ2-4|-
CSVEDRGNIQYF
TGCAGCGTTGAGGACAGGGGAAACATTCAGTACTTC
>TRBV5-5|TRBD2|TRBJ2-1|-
CASSLGLAYDNEQFF
TGTGCCAGCAGCTTAGGACTAGCGTATGACAATGAGCAGTTCTTC
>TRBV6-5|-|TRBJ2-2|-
CATGRAGNTGELFF
TGTGCCACCGGGAGAGCGGGTAACACCGGGGAGCTGTTTTTT
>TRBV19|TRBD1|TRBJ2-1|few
CASSTGTGPLVQFF
TGTGCCAGTAGCACCGGGACAGGCCCCCTGGTGCAGTTCTTC
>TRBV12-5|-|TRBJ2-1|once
CASGSTESFDSYNEQFF
TGTGCTAGTGGTTCTACAGAGAGTTTCGATTCCTACAATGAGCAGTTCTTC
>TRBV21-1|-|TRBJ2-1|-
CATPLRGSYNEQFF
TGTGCCACCCCTCTAAGGGGGAGCTACAATGAGCAGTTCTTC
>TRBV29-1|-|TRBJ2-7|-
CSASGGVTYEQYF
TGCAGCGCATCAGGGGGGGTAACCTACGAGCAGTACTTC
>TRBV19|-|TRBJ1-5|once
CASSIRHQPQHF
TGTGCCAGTAGTATAAGACATCAGCCCCAGCATTTT
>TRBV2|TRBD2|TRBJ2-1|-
CASRDRDGLAGENEQFF
TGTGCCAGCAGGGACCGCGATGGACTAGCGGGAGAGAATGAGCAGTTCTTC
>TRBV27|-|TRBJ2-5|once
CASSPRRQLETQYF
TGTGCCAGCAGCCCAAGGAGGCAGTTAGAGACCCAGTACTTC
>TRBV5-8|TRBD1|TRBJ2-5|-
CASSLAPTTGGGETQYF
TGTGCCAGCAGCTTGGCCCCCACAACAGGGGGCGGTGAGACCCAGTACTTC
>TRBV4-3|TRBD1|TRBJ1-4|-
CASSQALQGAGKLFF
TGCGCCAGCAGCCAAGCGCTACAGGGGGCCGGAAAACTGTTTTTT
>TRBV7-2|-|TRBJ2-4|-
CASSFTKGDIQYF
TGTGCCAGCAGTTTCACCAAGGGGGACATTCAGTACTTC
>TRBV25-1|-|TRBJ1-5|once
CASSESPFGNQPQHF
TGTGCCAGCAGTGAATCTCCATTCGGCAATCAGCCCCAGCATTTT
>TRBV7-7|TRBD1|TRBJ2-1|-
CASSPGQGSYNEQFF
TGTGCTAGCAGCCCCGGACAGGGGTCCTACAATGAGCAGTTCTTC
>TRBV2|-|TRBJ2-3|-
CASSDVPGVPDTQYF
TGTGCCAGCAGTGATGTTCCGGGAGTCCCAGATACGCAGTATTTT
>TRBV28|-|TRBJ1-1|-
CASSSTGWATEAFF
TGTGCCAGCAGTTCCACAGGGTGGGCCACTGAAGCTTTCTTT
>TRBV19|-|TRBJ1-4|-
CAIGRRETNEKLFF
TGTGCCATCGGACGGAGGGAGACTAATGAAAAACTGTTTTTT
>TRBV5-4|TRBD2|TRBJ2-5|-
CASSPGTSVSQETQYF
TGTGCCAGCAGCCCCGGGACTAGCGTCTCCCAAGAGACCCAGTACTTC
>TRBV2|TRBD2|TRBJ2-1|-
CASSDHSPREVVDEQFF
TGTGCCAGCAGTGACCATTCCCCGCGGGAGGTAGTCGATGAGCAGTTCTTC
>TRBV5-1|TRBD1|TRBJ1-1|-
CASSLAIDARGSTEAFF
TGCGCCAGCAGCTTGGCCATTGATGCCAGGGGGAGTACTGAAGCTTTCTTT
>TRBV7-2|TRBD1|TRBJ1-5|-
CASSLRQGGGQPQHF
TGTGCCAGCAGCTTACGACAGGGGGGGGGTCAGCCCCAGCATTTT
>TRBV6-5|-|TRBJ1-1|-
CASSYLSGLRNTEAFF
TGTGCCAGCAGTTACTTGTCGGGACTGAGGAACACTGAAGCTTTCTTT
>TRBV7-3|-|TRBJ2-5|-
CASSADWGGTQYF
TGTGCCAGCAGCGCGGACTGGGGTGGGACCCAGTACTTC
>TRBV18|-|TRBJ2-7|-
CASHRTDSYEQYF
TGTGCCAGCCACAGGACGGACTCCTACGAGCAGTACTTC
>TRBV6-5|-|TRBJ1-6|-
CASRVGGTSPLHF
TGTGCCAGCAGGGTAGGGGGAACATCACCCCTCCACTTT
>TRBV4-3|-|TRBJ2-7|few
CASSQDFSRSYEQYF
TGCGCCAGCAGCCAAGATTTTAGCAGATCCTACGAGCAGTACTTC